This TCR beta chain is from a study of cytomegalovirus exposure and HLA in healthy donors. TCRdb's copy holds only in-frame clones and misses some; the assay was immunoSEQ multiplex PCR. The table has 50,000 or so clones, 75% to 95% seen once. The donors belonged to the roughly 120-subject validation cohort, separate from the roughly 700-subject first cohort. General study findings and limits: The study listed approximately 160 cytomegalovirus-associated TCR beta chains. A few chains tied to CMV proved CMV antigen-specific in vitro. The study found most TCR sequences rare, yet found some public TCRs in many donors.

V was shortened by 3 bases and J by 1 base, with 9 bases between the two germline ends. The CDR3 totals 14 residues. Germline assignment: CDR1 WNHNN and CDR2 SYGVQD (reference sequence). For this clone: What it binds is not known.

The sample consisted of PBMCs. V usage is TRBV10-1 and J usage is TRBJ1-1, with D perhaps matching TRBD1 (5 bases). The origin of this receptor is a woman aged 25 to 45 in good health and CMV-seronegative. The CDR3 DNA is TGCGCCAGCAGTGAAGCGACAGAGAACACTGAAGCTTTCTTT. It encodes CASSEATENTEAFF.